The 8 T cell receptor beta chains given below trace back to one sample, sequenced in a study of blood T cell repertoires in COVID-19. The data were produced by immunoSEQ multiplex PCR, yet TCRdb's version contains in-frame clones alone and is incomplete. This table holds roughly 220,000 clones, approximately 86% found once. The sequencing input was PBMCs or T cells enriched from blood (not recorded which). Receptors were obtained from a woman between 45 and 60 years old with acute COVID-19.

V is TRBV11-2 and J is TRBJ2-3; TRBD2 matches at 12 bases. This CDR3 is built from 18 residues. V shed 2 bases, J shed 2 bases, and the junction held 8 bases outside the gene matches. Per germline, CDR1 SGHAT and CDR2 FQNNGV. The CDR3 region has the DNA TGTGCCAGCAGCTTAAATCGGGCTAGCGGGAGGGCCACAGATACGCAGTATTTT. It codes for CASSLNRASGRATDTQYF.

This clone was picked up a small number of times. This sequence joins TRBV6-5 and TRBJ2-1; D is unresolved. In germline, CDR1 is MNHEY, CDR2 SVGAGI. Trimming took off 0 bases at V and 0 bases at J, with 9 bases between the two ends. The CDR3 has 16 amino acids. In DNA form, the CDR3 reads TGTGCCAGCAGTTACTCCTTTCTCTACTCCTACAATGAGCAGTTCTTC. Amino acids: CASSYSFLYSYNEQFF.

V usage is TRBV4-3 and J usage is TRBJ2-2, with a possible D match to TRBD2 (6 bases). V was trimmed by 5 bases and J by 6 bases, leaving 13 bases between them. The CDR3 sequence is 14 residues long. Germline CDR1 is LGHNA and CDR2 is YSLEER. CDR3 sequence (DNA): TGCGCCAGCAGCTTCCGGGACTCCTCCGGGGAGCTGTTTTTT. Amino acids: CASSFRDSSGELFF.

The chain has TRBV27 and TRBJ1-5; D perhaps matches TRBD1 (6 bases). The CDR3 totals 16 residues. The V gene's germline CDR1 is MNHEY and CDR2 SMNVEV (reference sequence). The ends were cut back, 6 bases at V and 5 bases at J, with 20 bases in the middle. This chain's CDR3 is CASSPIQQGGYQPQHF. The CDR3 bases are TGTGCCAGCAGCCCCATCCAACAGGGAGGGTATCAGCCCCAGCATTTT.

This clone was detected a few times. V is TRBV5-8 and J is TRBJ1-5; 7 bases line up with TRBD1. This CDR3 region has 14 residues. V lost 4 bases to trimming and J lost 1 base; unmatched junction nucleotides: 2. CDR1 and CDR2 from the germline V gene are SGHTS and YDEGEE. Here the CDR3 reads CASSIRGSNQPQHF. CDR3 nucleotide sequence: TGTGCCAGCAGCATCAGGGGGAGCAATCAGCCCCAGCATTTT. The full variable domain, with the rest looked up from reference TRBV5-8 and TRBJ1-5, is EAGVTQSPTHLIKTRGQQATLRCSPISGHTSVYWYQQALGLGLQFLLWYDEGEERNRGNFPPRFSGRQFPNYSSELNVNALELEDSALYLCASSIRGSNQPQHFGDGTRLSIL.

With respect to this clone: The identical CDR3 is also encoded by other nucleotide sequences in the sample. This chain joins TRBV30 and TRBJ1-1; 9 positions match TRBD1. V lost 2 bases, J lost 5 bases, and 6 bases stayed unmatched. The germline V gene encodes CDR1 GTSNPN and CDR2 SVGIG (reference sequence). The CDR3 sequence is 14 residues long. CDR3 sequence (DNA): TGTGCCTGGAGTCTGGGACAGGGAGGGACTGAAGCTTTCTTT. Protein: CAWSLGQGGTEAFF.

J is TRBJ1-1 and V is TRBV7-9; D not certain. CDR1 SEHNR and CDR2 FQNEAQ come from the germline V gene (reference sequence). The CDR3 sequence is 13 residues long. Trimming shortened V by 6 bases and J by 3 bases, and 11 bases separated the two germline ends. The CDR3 loop is CASRLPGDTEAFF. The CDR3 nucleotides are TGTGCCAGCAGATTACCCGGGGACACTGAAGCTTTCTTT.

The chain carries TRBV5-1 and TRBJ2-6; 7 positions agree with TRBD1. With V trimmed by 6 bases and J by 0 bases, 9 bases remained unmatched. Germline CDR1 and CDR2: SGHRS and YFSETQ. The CDR3 runs to 17 residues. The CDR3 loop reads CASNTGALSSGANVLTF. CDR3 nucleotide sequence: TGCGCCAGCAACACAGGGGCCCTTAGCTCTGGGGCCAACGTCCTGACTTTC.